Listed below are T cell receptor beta chains from one sample, sequenced in a study of technical replicates of blood from several donors. This table comes from immunoSEQ multiplex PCR, and its TCRdb copy is limited to in-frame clones, with some not included. The sample has around 60,000 clones, 80% to 95% seen once. Specimen: PBMCs. All receptors derive from a human donor in good health. Some clones in this sample may be carry-over from other donors' samples. Both conserved end residues are part of each CDR3. Fields, in order: D gene, CDR3 length, J gene, V gene, clone size, CDR3 DNA, CDR3 protein. The D gene is left open where the match is weak. The size entry is marked missing in some rows and otherwise reads once, few, many or a size class.

>.|16|TRBJ2-7|TRBV5-4|.
TGTGCCAGCAGCAGGAGCCCTCCGGGAGTAACCTACGAGCAGTACTTC
CASSRSPPGVTYEQYF
>TRBD1|12|TRBJ1-2|TRBV5-4|once
TGTGCCAGCAGCCCGGACAGGAACGGCTACACCTTC
CASSPDRNGYTF
>.|15|TRBJ1-4|TRBV5-1|.
TGCGCCAGCAGTATGGAGGGACGGGAAAATGAAAAACTGTTTTTT
CASSMEGRENEKLFF
>TRBD1|16|TRBJ2-7|TRBV30|.
TGTGCCTGGAGTGTGAAGGGCCCCAGGGGGAACCACGAGCAGTACTTC
CAWSVKGPRGNHEQYF
>TRBD1|16|TRBJ1-6|TRBV5-4|.
TGTGCCAGCAGCTTGAAACACCCAGGGGGCAATTCACCCCTCCACTTT
CASSLKHPGGNSPLHF
>TRBD1|16|TRBJ2-7|TRBV7-9|.
TGTGCCAGCAGCTTCGGGACAGTACTCTCCTACTACGAGCAGTACTTC
CASSFGTVLSYYEQYF
>.|15|TRBJ2-2|TRBV12-5|.
TGTGCTAGTGGTTTGACTTTTGGGAACACCGGGGAGCTGTTTTTT
CASGLTFGNTGELFF
>TRBD2|16|TRBJ2-4|TRBV7-2|.
TGTGCCAGCAGCATTAGCGGGGGGGCCTCCAAAAACATTCAGTACTTC
CASSISGGASKNIQYF
>TRBD2|15|TRBJ2-7|TRBV5-4|.
TGTGCCAGCAGCCCGGCGGGGGGGCGCTGGTACGAGCAGTACTTC
CASSPAGGRWYEQYF
>.|10|TRBJ2-1|TRBV29-1|.
TGCAGCGTTCTATTCGGTGAGCAGTTCTTC
CSVLFGEQFF